The rows below give T cell receptor beta chains drawn from one sample of a study of T cells in Graves' hyperthyroidism and ophthalmopathy. TCRdb re-called the multiplex PCR reads through MiXCR, storing one row per CDR3 protein. The data hold hundreds of thousands of distinct CDR3 sequences, with about 14% observed a single time. Material: blood. The receptors originated from a man between 18 and 35 years old with Graves' ophthalmopathy. Both conserved end residues are part of each CDR3. Each record gives: V gene, J gene, clone size, D gene, CDR3 length, CDR3 protein, CDR3 DNA. A D gene is named only where the DNA matches it firmly. Not every row has a clone size; where given, it reads once, few, many or a size class.

V gene: TRBV20-1; J gene: TRBJ2-1; clone size: many; D gene: TRBD2; CDR3 length: 15; CDR3 protein: CSAGEGTSGTHEQFF; CDR3 DNA: TGCAGTGCTGGAGAGGGGACTAGCGGGACCCATGAGCAGTTCTTC
V gene: TRBV3-1; J gene: TRBJ2-7; clone size: many; D gene: TRBD2; CDR3 length: 15; CDR3 protein: CASSPPGLASYEQYF; CDR3 DNA: TGTGCCAGCAGCCCCCCGGGACTAGCGTCCTACGAGCAGTACTTC
V gene: TRBV7-9; J gene: TRBJ1-4; clone size: few; D gene: .; CDR3 length: 15; CDR3 protein: CASSSTQGITEKLFF; CDR3 DNA: TGTGCCAGCAGCTCAACCCAGGGGATTACTGAAAAACTGTTTTTT
V gene: TRBV10-1; J gene: TRBJ2-7; clone size: many; D gene: .; CDR3 length: 15; CDR3 protein: CASSESSGRPYEQYF; CDR3 DNA: TGCGCCAGCAGTGAGTCCTCGGGACGGCCATACGAGCAGTACTTC
V gene: TRBV5-6; J gene: TRBJ1-1; clone size: .; D gene: .; CDR3 length: 13; CDR3 protein: CASSSRGAREAFF; CDR3 DNA: TGTGCCAGCAGCTCGAGGGGGGCGCGGGAAGCTTTCTTT
V gene: TRBV7-9; J gene: TRBJ1-6; clone size: many; D gene: .; CDR3 length: 16; CDR3 protein: CASSLGNSLIGSPLHF; CDR3 DNA: TGTGCCAGCAGCTTAGGGAACAGCCTGATCGGTTCACCCCTCCACTTT
V gene: TRBV5-8; J gene: TRBJ2-5; clone size: many; D gene: .; CDR3 length: 14; CDR3 protein: CASSLLVTPETQYF; CDR3 DNA: TGTGCCAGCAGCTTGTTGGTGACACCAGAGACCCAGTACTTC
V gene: TRBV12-5; J gene: TRBJ1-2; clone size: many; D gene: .; CDR3 length: 16; CDR3 protein: CASGLGGPGRAYGYTF; CDR3 DNA: TGTGCTAGTGGTTTGGGAGGGCCCGGCAGGGCCTATGGCTACACCTTC
V gene: TRBV20-1; J gene: TRBJ2-5; clone size: many; D gene: TRBD2; CDR3 length: 15; CDR3 protein: CSARVGGGTQETQYF; CDR3 DNA: TGCAGTGCTAGAGTCGGCGGGGGGACACAAGAGACCCAGTACTTC
V gene: TRBV25-1; J gene: TRBJ2-5; clone size: few; D gene: .; CDR3 length: 13; CDR3 protein: CASSVGGGETQYF; CDR3 DNA: TGTGCCAGCAGTGTGGGGGGCGGAGAGACCCAGTACTTC
V gene: TRBV11-2; J gene: TRBJ2-7; clone size: many; D gene: TRBD1; CDR3 length: 15; CDR3 protein: CASSRRDSSSYEQYF; CDR3 DNA: TGTGCCAGCAGTCGTCGGGACAGTTCCTCCTACGAGCAGTACTTC
V gene: TRBV6-4; J gene: TRBJ2-3; clone size: few; D gene: .; CDR3 length: 13; CDR3 protein: CASSDGDTDTQYF; CDR3 DNA: TGTGCCAGCAGTGACGGGGACACAGATACGCAGTATTTT
V gene: TRBV27; J gene: TRBJ2-1; clone size: few; D gene: TRBD1; CDR3 length: 17; CDR3 protein: CASSLSGQVSSYNEQFF; CDR3 DNA: TGTGCCAGCAGTTTATCGGGACAGGTGAGCTCCTACAATGAGCAGTTCTTC
V gene: TRBV5-4; J gene: TRBJ2-3; clone size: .; D gene: .; CDR3 length: 14; CDR3 protein: CASSHTGITDTQYF; CDR3 DNA: TGTGCCAGCAGCCATACGGGGATCACAGATACGCAGTATTTT
V gene: TRBV7-3; J gene: TRBJ2-1; clone size: many; D gene: .; CDR3 length: 17; CDR3 protein: CASSWNAPSGSYNEQFF; CDR3 DNA: TGTGCCAGCAGCTGGAATGCTCCTTCTGGCTCCTACAATGAGCAGTTCTTC
V gene: TRBV7-2; J gene: TRBJ1-2; clone size: few; D gene: .; CDR3 length: 15; CDR3 protein: CAGSPDRGFNYGYTF; CDR3 DNA: TGTGCCGGCAGCCCAGACAGAGGGTTTAACTATGGCTACACCTTC
V gene: TRBV3-1; J gene: TRBJ2-5; clone size: many; D gene: TRBD2; CDR3 length: 16; CDR3 protein: CASSQSLAVQVETQYF; CDR3 DNA: TGTGCCAGCAGCCAGAGCCTAGCGGTCCAGGTAGAGACCCAGTACTTC
V gene: TRBV2; J gene: TRBJ1-6; clone size: many; D gene: .; CDR3 length: 15; CDR3 protein: CASNPQMGQNSPLHF; CDR3 DNA: TGTGCCAGCAATCCCCAGATGGGACAAAATTCACCCCTCCACTTT
V gene: TRBV28; J gene: TRBJ1-1; clone size: many; D gene: .; CDR3 length: 12; CDR3 protein: CASSFEGTEAFF; CDR3 DNA: TGTGCCAGCAGTTTTGAAGGCACTGAAGCTTTCTTT
V gene: TRBV11-3; J gene: TRBJ2-5; clone size: many; D gene: TRBD2; CDR3 length: 13; CDR3 protein: CASSSGRLETQYF; CDR3 DNA: TGTGCCAGCAGCTCCGGGAGGCTGGAGACCCAGTACTTC
V gene: TRBV6-1; J gene: TRBJ1-1; clone size: many; D gene: .; CDR3 length: 13; CDR3 protein: CASSITGNTEAFF; CDR3 DNA: TGTGCCAGCAGCATAACAGGGAACACTGAAGCTTTCTTT
V gene: TRBV20-1; J gene: TRBJ2-1; clone size: .; D gene: .; CDR3 length: 14; CDR3 protein: CSAIRPGLLNEQFF; CDR3 DNA: TGCAGTGCTATACGGCCTGGGCTTCTCAATGAGCAGTTCTTC
V gene: TRBV4-1; J gene: TRBJ1-2; clone size: .; D gene: TRBD1; CDR3 length: 15; CDR3 protein: CASSQPGQGYEGYTF; CDR3 DNA: TGCGCCAGCAGCCAACCGGGACAGGGATATGAGGGCTACACCTTC
V gene: TRBV9; J gene: TRBJ2-5; clone size: few; D gene: TRBD1; CDR3 length: 14; CDR3 protein: CASSGTGAQETQYF; CDR3 DNA: TGTGCCAGCAGCGGGACAGGGGCTCAAGAGACCCAGTACTTC
V gene: TRBV12-3/TRBV12-4; J gene: TRBJ2-1; clone size: .; D gene: TRBD2; CDR3 length: 15; CDR3 protein: CASSATTSGGNEQFF; CDR3 DNA: TGTGCCAGCAGCGCAACTACTAGCGGGGGCAATGAGCAGTTCTTC
V gene: TRBV12-3/TRBV12-4; J gene: TRBJ2-3; clone size: many; D gene: TRBD1; CDR3 length: 14; CDR3 protein: CATSWTGASDTQYF; CDR3 DNA: TGTGCCACCTCGTGGACAGGGGCGTCGGATACGCAGTATTTT
V gene: TRBV11-3; J gene: TRBJ1-1; clone size: many; D gene: .; CDR3 length: 12; CDR3 protein: CASSFGGSEAFF; CDR3 DNA: TGTGCCAGCAGCTTTGGAGGCTCAGAAGCTTTCTTT
V gene: TRBV7-9; J gene: TRBJ1-3; clone size: .; D gene: TRBD1; CDR3 length: 14; CDR3 protein: CASSLTGTENTIYF; CDR3 DNA: TGTGCCAGCAGCTTAACCGGGACAGAAAACACCATATATTTT
V gene: TRBV6-1; J gene: TRBJ1-5; clone size: many; D gene: .; CDR3 length: 15; CDR3 protein: CASSPQVGHNQPQHF; CDR3 DNA: TGTGCCAGCAGTCCCCAAGTCGGACACAATCAGCCCCAGCATTTT
V gene: TRBV10-3; J gene: TRBJ1-2; clone size: few; D gene: TRBD1; CDR3 length: 14; CDR3 protein: CATRQGPVDYGYTF; CDR3 DNA: TGTGCCACCCGACAGGGCCCAGTGGACTATGGCTACACCTTC
V gene: TRBV5-1; J gene: TRBJ1-1; clone size: many; D gene: .; CDR3 length: 16; CDR3 protein: CASRLRWDDGGTEAFF; CDR3 DNA: TGCGCCAGCAGACTAAGATGGGACGACGGGGGCACTGAAGCTTTCTTT
V gene: TRBV20-1; J gene: TRBJ2-2; clone size: .; D gene: .; CDR3 length: 14; CDR3 protein: CSAPRAVGTGELFF; CDR3 DNA: TGCAGTGCTCCCAGGGCCGTAGGCACCGGGGAGCTGTTTTTT
V gene: TRBV28; J gene: TRBJ2-1; clone size: .; D gene: .; CDR3 length: 14; CDR3 protein: CASRETREYNERFF; CDR3 DNA: TGTGCCAGCAGAGAGACTAGAGAGTACAATGAGCGGTTCTTC
V gene: TRBV28; J gene: TRBJ1-6; clone size: many; D gene: .; CDR3 length: 14; CDR3 protein: CASTQGSYNSPLHF; CDR3 DNA: TGTGCCAGCACCCAGGGTAGCTATAATTCACCCCTCCACTTT
V gene: TRBV24-1; J gene: TRBJ2-3; clone size: few; D gene: .; CDR3 length: 14; CDR3 protein: CATSDLTGWATQYF; CDR3 DNA: TGTGCCACCAGTGATTTGACTGGATGGGCAACGCAGTATTTT
V gene: TRBV19; J gene: TRBJ1-6; clone size: few; D gene: TRBD1; CDR3 length: 15; CDR3 protein: CASSTQGGMHSPLHF; CDR3 DNA: TGTGCCAGTAGTACCCAGGGGGGGATGCATTCACCCCTCCACTTT
V gene: TRBV5-1; J gene: TRBJ2-1; clone size: many; D gene: TRBD2; CDR3 length: 16; CDR3 protein: CASVELAGGPKDEQFF; CDR3 DNA: TGCGCCAGCGTTGAATTAGCGGGGGGGCCTAAGGATGAGCAGTTCTTC
V gene: TRBV4-2; J gene: TRBJ2-5; clone size: few; D gene: .; CDR3 length: 16; CDR3 protein: CASSRASSLDQETQYF; CDR3 DNA: TGTGCCAGCAGCCGAGCGAGCTCCCTAGACCAAGAGACCCAGTACTTC
V gene: TRBV2; J gene: TRBJ1-3; clone size: many; D gene: .; CDR3 length: 14; CDR3 protein: CASSEGHSGNTIYF; CDR3 DNA: TGTGCCAGCAGTGAAGGACACTCTGGAAACACCATATATTTT
V gene: TRBV6-1; J gene: TRBJ1-3; clone size: .; D gene: .; CDR3 length: 14; CDR3 protein: CASSAQGAGNTIYF; CDR3 DNA: TGTGCCAGCAGCGCGCAGGGAGCTGGAAACACCATATATTTT
V gene: TRBV10-2; J gene: TRBJ2-3; clone size: few; D gene: .; CDR3 length: 13; CDR3 protein: CASSGPSPDTQYF; CDR3 DNA: TGCGCCAGTTCGGGCCCTAGCCCAGATACGCAGTATTTT
V gene: TRBV7-9; J gene: TRBJ2-2; clone size: .; D gene: .; CDR3 length: 17; CDR3 protein: CASSSTRFDRNTGELFF; CDR3 DNA: TGTGCCAGCAGCTCCACAAGATTCGACAGGAACACCGGGGAGCTGTTTTTT
V gene: TRBV12-3/TRBV12-4; J gene: TRBJ2-7; clone size: many; D gene: .; CDR3 length: 13; CDR3 protein: CASSSGWAYEQYF; CDR3 DNA: TGTGCCAGCAGTTCCGGGTGGGCCTACGAGCAGTACTTC
V gene: TRBV2; J gene: TRBJ2-1; clone size: .; D gene: .; CDR3 length: 14; CDR3 protein: CASKTAVPYNEQFF; CDR3 DNA: TGTGCCAGCAAGACGGCCGTACCCTACAATGAGCAGTTCTTC
V gene: TRBV5-1; J gene: TRBJ2-3; clone size: many; D gene: TRBD2; CDR3 length: 16; CDR3 protein: CASSLGARGETDTQYF; CDR3 DNA: TGCGCCAGCAGCTTGGGGGCACGGGGGGAGACAGATACGCAGTATTTT
V gene: TRBV6-1; J gene: TRBJ1-1; clone size: many; D gene: TRBD1; CDR3 length: 16; CDR3 protein: CASSHGGGGQDTEAFF; CDR3 DNA: TGTGCCAGCAGTCACGGCGGAGGGGGCCAGGACACTGAAGCTTTCTTT
V gene: TRBV3-1; J gene: TRBJ1-4; clone size: many; D gene: .; CDR3 length: 14; CDR3 protein: CASSQGGRAEKLFF; CDR3 DNA: TGTGCCAGCAGCCAAGGAGGGAGGGCTGAAAAACTGTTTTTT
V gene: TRBV19; J gene: TRBJ2-1; clone size: .; D gene: TRBD1; CDR3 length: 14; CDR3 protein: CASSISRGLNEQFF; CDR3 DNA: TGTGCCAGTAGTATTTCCAGGGGGCTCAATGAGCAGTTCTTC
V gene: TRBV11-3; J gene: TRBJ2-7; clone size: .; D gene: .; CDR3 length: 16; CDR3 protein: CASSSPRDKISYEQYF; CDR3 DNA: TGTGCCAGCAGCTCTCCCCGGGACAAGATCTCCTACGAGCAGTACTTC
V gene: TRBV7-9; J gene: TRBJ1-4; clone size: .; D gene: .; CDR3 length: 15; CDR3 protein: CASSLNHGGPEKLFF; CDR3 DNA: TGTGCCAGCAGCCTTAACCACGGGGGCCCTGAAAAACTGTTTTTT
V gene: TRBV5-6; J gene: TRBJ2-7; clone size: many; D gene: .; CDR3 length: 14; CDR3 protein: CASSFFRPSDEQYF; CDR3 DNA: TGTGCCAGCAGCTTTTTTCGTCCCTCCGACGAGCAGTACTTC
V gene: TRBV20-1; J gene: TRBJ2-1; clone size: many; D gene: TRBD2; CDR3 length: 14; CDR3 protein: CSARDGLAGNEQFF; CDR3 DNA: TGCAGTGCTAGAGATGGACTAGCAGGCAATGAGCAGTTCTTC
V gene: TRBV27; J gene: TRBJ2-1; clone size: many; D gene: .; CDR3 length: 13; CDR3 protein: CASSRKWGNEQFF; CDR3 DNA: TGTGCCAGCAGCCGGAAGTGGGGAAATGAGCAGTTCTTC
V gene: TRBV15; J gene: TRBJ1-3; clone size: .; D gene: .; CDR3 length: 21; CDR3 protein: CATSRGAGPTLLRGSGNTIYF; CDR3 DNA: TGTGCCACCAGCAGAGGAGCGGGTCCCACGCTGCTAAGGGGCTCTGGAAACACCATATATTTT
V gene: TRBV19; J gene: TRBJ2-1; clone size: few; D gene: .; CDR3 length: 15; CDR3 protein: CASSLPQAGEGEQFF; CDR3 DNA: TGTGCCAGTAGCCTCCCCCAGGCAGGGGAGGGTGAGCAGTTCTTC
V gene: TRBV20-1; J gene: TRBJ2-7; clone size: many; D gene: TRBD2; CDR3 length: 14; CDR3 protein: CSASVAGVGYEQYF; CDR3 DNA: TGCAGTGCTAGCGTAGCGGGAGTAGGGTACGAGCAGTACTTC
V gene: TRBV6-1; J gene: TRBJ1-2; clone size: many; D gene: .; CDR3 length: 14; CDR3 protein: CATTGQRTNYGYTF; CDR3 DNA: TGTGCCACCACCGGACAGAGAACTAACTATGGCTACACCTTC
V gene: TRBV27; J gene: TRBJ2-7; clone size: many; D gene: .; CDR3 length: 15; CDR3 protein: CASSFRRTGSYEQYF; CDR3 DNA: TGTGCCAGCAGTTTTAGGCGGACGGGCTCCTACGAGCAGTACTTC
V gene: TRBV6-1; J gene: TRBJ2-7; clone size: many; D gene: .; CDR3 length: 18; CDR3 protein: CASTPVRGRLAKTYEQYF; CDR3 DNA: TGTGCCAGCACCCCGGTCAGGGGAAGGCTAGCGAAAACCTACGAGCAGTACTTC